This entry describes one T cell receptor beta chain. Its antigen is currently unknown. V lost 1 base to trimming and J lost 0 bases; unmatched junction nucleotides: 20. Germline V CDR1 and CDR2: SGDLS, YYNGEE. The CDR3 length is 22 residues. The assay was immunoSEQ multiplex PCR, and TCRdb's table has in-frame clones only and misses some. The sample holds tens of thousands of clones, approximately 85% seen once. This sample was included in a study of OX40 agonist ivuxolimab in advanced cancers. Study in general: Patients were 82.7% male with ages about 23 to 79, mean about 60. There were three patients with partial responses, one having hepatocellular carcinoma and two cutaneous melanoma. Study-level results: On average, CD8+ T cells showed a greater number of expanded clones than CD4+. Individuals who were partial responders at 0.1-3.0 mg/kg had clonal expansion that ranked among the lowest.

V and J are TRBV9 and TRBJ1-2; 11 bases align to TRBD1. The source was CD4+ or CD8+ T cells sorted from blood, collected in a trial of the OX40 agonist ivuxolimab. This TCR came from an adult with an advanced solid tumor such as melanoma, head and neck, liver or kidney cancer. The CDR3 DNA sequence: TGTGCCAGCAGCGTACAATCCGGGACAGGGGGTGAGGGTTTCCAAACTAACTATGGCTACACCTTC. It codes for CASSVQSGTGGEGFQTNYGYTF.